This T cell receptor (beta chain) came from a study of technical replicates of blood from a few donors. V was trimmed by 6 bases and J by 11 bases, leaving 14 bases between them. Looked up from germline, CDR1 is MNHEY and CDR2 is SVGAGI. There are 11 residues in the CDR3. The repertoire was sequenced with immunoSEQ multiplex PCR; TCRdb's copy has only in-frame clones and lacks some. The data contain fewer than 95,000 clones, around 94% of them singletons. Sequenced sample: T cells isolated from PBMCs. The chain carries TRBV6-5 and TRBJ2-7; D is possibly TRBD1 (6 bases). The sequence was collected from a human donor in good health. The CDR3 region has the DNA TGTGCCAGCAGACGTGGGACATGGGAGTACTTC. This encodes CASRRGTWEYF.